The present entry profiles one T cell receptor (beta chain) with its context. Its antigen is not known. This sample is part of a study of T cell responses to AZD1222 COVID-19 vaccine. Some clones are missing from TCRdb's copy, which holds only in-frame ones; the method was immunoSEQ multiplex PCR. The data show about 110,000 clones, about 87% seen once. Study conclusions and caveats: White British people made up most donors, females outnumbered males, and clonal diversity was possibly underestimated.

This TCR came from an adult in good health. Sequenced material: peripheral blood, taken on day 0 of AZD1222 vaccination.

CDR3 in DNA: TGCGCCAGCAGACCACGGGACACAATTGGCTACACCTTC. It codes for CASRPRDTIGYTF. V usage is TRBV10-2 and J usage is TRBJ1-2; D is perhaps TRBD1 (6 bases). The germline CDR1 and CDR2 sequences are WSHSY and SAAADI. The length of the CDR3 is 13 residues. With 6 bases removed from V and 7 bases from J, the gap between germline ends came to 15 bases.